The 29 T cell receptor beta chains reported below all come from one sample, sequenced in a study of T cells in Graves' hyperthyroidism and ophthalmopathy. Amplified TCR beta CDR3 regions came from RNA transcripts. The TCR CDR3 was amplified in a first-round RT-PCR using the HTBI primer set. MiXCR, applied by TCRdb to the multiplex PCR reads, yields one record per CDR3 protein. The data show about 59,000 distinct CDR3 sequences, roughly half seen once. Sequencing was performed on blood. The receptors originated from a woman aged 55-69 years with Graves' ophthalmopathy.

Points on this clonotype: Compared with germline, one end of the junction differs, possibly owing to a read error. The chain uses TRBV9 and TRBJ2-2; a weak D match, TRBD2 (5 bases). Germline CDR1 is SGDLS and CDR2 is YYNGEE. This CDR3 comprises 13 residues. The CDR3, as DNA: TGTGCCAGCAGCGCCTCAGACACCGGGGAGCCGTTTTTT. It yields the protein CASSASDTGEPFF. Full variable domain (missing parts from reference TRBV9 and TRBJ2-2): DSGVTQTPKHLITATGQRVTLRCSPRSGDLSVYWYQQSLDQGLQFLIQYYNGEERAKGNILERFSAQQFPDLHSELNLSSLELGDSALYFCASSASDTGEPFFGEGSRLTVL.

The chain recombines TRBV2 with TRBJ2-7, with TRBD2 identical over 16 bases. CDR1 is SNHLY and CDR2 is FYNNEI in the germline V gene. The CDR3 extends over 16 amino acids. Trimming took 7 bases from V and 7 from J; bases not matched to a gene: 10. CDR3 residues: CASISGTSGRAGEQYF. The CDR3 DNA is TGTGCCAGCATCTCCGGGACTAGCGGGAGGGCCGGTGAGCAGTACTTC. Together with reference TRBV2 and TRBJ2-7, the CDR3 gives the full variable domain: EPEVTQTPSHQVTQMGQEVILRCVPISNHLYFYWYRQILGQKVEFLVSFYNNEISEKSEIFDDQFSVERPDGSNFTLKIRSTKLEDSAMYFCASISGTSGRAGEQYFGPGTRLTVT.

This clonotype was recorded many times. The chain has TRBV6-5 and TRBJ2-1, with D uncertain. The V end lost 2 bases, the J end lost 0 bases, and 8 bases lay between the germline ends. This CDR3 has 15 amino acids. Germline V lookup: CDR1 MNHEY, CDR2 SVGAGI. CDR3 bases: TGTGCCAGCAGTTACGAGGAGAGCTCCTACAATGAGCAGTTCTTC. Amino acids: CASSYEESSYNEQFF.

A note on this clonotype: Because the CDR3 is missing its conserved closing phenylalanine or tryptophan, this is likely a read error. This chain links TRBV28 with TRBJ1-2; no clear D gene. V was clipped by 10 bases and J by 3 bases, with 12 bases between them. The CDR3 covers 12 residues. Germline CDR1 and CDR2: MDHEN and SYDVKM. This CDR3 reads CATQESDYGYTS. CDR3 nucleotide sequence: TGTGCCACCCAAGAATCCGACTATGGCTACACCTCC.

The chain recombines TRBV10-2 with TRBJ2-7; D gene uncertain. The germline gives CDR1 WSHSY, CDR2 SAAADI. This CDR3 has 13 residues. Trimming took off 4 bases at V and 0 bases at J, with 7 bases between the two ends. CDR3: CASSAVSSYEQYV. DNA for the CDR3: TGCGCCAGCAGTGCAGTTAGCTCCTACGAGCAGTACGTC.

This clonotype was detected ten times or more. The chain links TRBV7-3 to TRBJ2-1, with 9 bases identical to TRBD2. V gave up 2 bases and J gave up 6 bases; unmatched junction bases: 5. CDR3 length equals 15 residues. CDR1 is SGHTA, CDR2 FQGTGA, per germline. CDR3 DNA sequence: TGTGCCAGCAGCTTAGGTAGCGGGAGCGGCAATGAGCAGTTCTTC. Translating it yields CASSLGSGSGNEQFF.

V is TRBV15 and J is TRBJ2-1; D gene uncertain. The V end was cut by 4 bases, the J end by 4 bases, with 8 bases between. Germline V gene lookup returns CDR1 LNHNV and CDR2 YYDKDF (reference sequence). This CDR3 comprises 13 residues. CDR3: CATSITAYNEQFF. The CDR3 coding sequence is TGTGCCACCAGCATTACAGCGTACAATGAGCAGTTCTTC.

This clonotype was seen a few times. The V and J genes are TRBV15 and TRBJ2-7; TRBD2 aligns across 9 bases. CDR3 length: 15 amino acids. CDR1 and CDR2 (germline): LNHNV, YYDKDF (reference sequence). V was clipped by 5 bases and J by 5 bases; unmatched bases: 10. CDR3 sequence: CATSPSSGRNHEQYF. The DNA of the CDR3 is TGTGCCACCAGCCCGTCCAGCGGGAGGAACCACGAGCAGTACTTC. Supplemented by reference TRBV15 and TRBJ2-7, the full variable domain reads DAMVIQNPRYQVTQFGKPVTLSCSQTLNHNVMYWYQQKSSQAPKLLFHYYDKDFNNEADTPDNFQSRRPNTSFCFLDIRSPGLGDTAMYLCATSPSSGRNHEQYFGPGTRLTVT.

At least ten counts were recorded for this clonotype. The J gene is TRBJ2-3, the V gene TRBV9; D may be TRBD2 (6 bases). With 7 bases removed from V and 0 bases from J, the gap between germline ends came to 12 bases. Germline V gene data show CDR1 as SGDLS and CDR2 as YYNGEE. The CDR3 extends over 14 amino acids. CDR3 bases: TGTGCCAGCGCCCGGGACTGGAGCACAGATACGCAGTATTTT. Residues: CASARDWSTDTQYF.

This clonotype was counted many times. The J gene is TRBJ2-7, the V gene TRBV7-9, with 11 bases matching TRBD2. The germline V gene encodes CDR1 SEHNR and CDR2 FQNEAQ (reference sequence). This CDR3 region has 17 residues. V shed 5 bases and J 2 bases; nucleotides not matched to a gene: 11. DNA of the CDR3: TGTGCCAGCAGCGAGAGTTATAGCGGGAGGGCCCCCTACGAGCAGTACTTC. It translates to CASSESYSGRAPYEQYF.

The chain joins TRBV7-2 to TRBJ2-7, with D possibly TRBD2 on 5 matching bases. Trimming shortened V by 7 bases and J by 0 bases, and 10 bases separated the two germline ends. The CDR3 runs to 13 residues. Germline lookup yields CDR1 SGHTA and CDR2 FQGNSA. The CDR3 DNA is TGTGCCAGCACAACCCGGGGCTCCTACGAGCAGTACTTC. This encodes CASTTRGSYEQYF.

This sequence joins TRBV2 and TRBJ2-1; D gene uncertain. The germline V gene encodes CDR1 SNHLY and CDR2 FYNNEI. The CDR3 has 14 amino acids. V was clipped by 2 bases and J by 4 bases, with 9 bases between them. The CDR3: CASSEKEQYNEQFF. CDR3 coding DNA: TGTGCCAGCAGTGAAAAGGAACAATACAATGAGCAGTTCTTC.

A note on this clonotype: Relative to the germline gene, one junction end is altered; a read error may explain this. This chain uses TRBV4-3 with TRBJ2-3, with D unclear. The CDR3 covers 13 residues. In germline, CDR1 is LGHNA, CDR2 YSLEER. The CDR3 sequence is CAGSQVRGDTQYF. The CDR3 region has the DNA TGCGCCGGCAGCCAAGTCCGTGGAGATACGCAGTATTTT.

The chain carries TRBV7-9 and TRBJ1-1; 8 bases align to TRBD1. The CDR3 runs to 14 residues. V shed 9 bases, J shed 6 bases, and the junction held 12 bases outside the gene matches. Germline CDR1 reads SEHNR; CDR2 reads FQNEAQ (reference sequence). The CDR3 protein is CASGGARDRSEAFF. As DNA, the CDR3 is TGTGCCAGTGGGGGCGCCCGGGACAGGTCTGAAGCTTTCTTT.

V is TRBV12-3 or TRBV12-4 and J is TRBJ2-1, with 9 nucleotides matching TRBD1. Germline trimming cut 3 bases from V and 8 bases from J; bases unmatched to any gene: 2. The CDR3 loop spans 13 amino acids. CDR3 sequence reads: CASSLGQGDEQFF. For the CDR3, the DNA is TGTGCCAGCAGTTTGGGACAGGGAGATGAGCAGTTCTTC.

The table lists this clonotype with many counts. The CDR3 reads CASSTSSLYTDTQYF. DNA of the CDR3: TGTGCCAGCAGCACCTCCTCCCTTTACACAGATACGCAGTATTTT. This chain links TRBV9 with TRBJ2-3; D remains unclear. V lost 4 bases and J lost 2, with 14 bases in between. In germline, CDR1 is SGDLS, CDR2 YYNGEE. The CDR3 has 15 amino acids.

In this sample, this clonotype turned up many times. This chain uses TRBV11-2 with TRBJ2-7; D unresolved. CDR3 length: 13 residues. V was shortened by 5 bases and J by 2 bases, with 10 bases between the two germline ends. Germline V gene lookup returns CDR1 SGHAT and CDR2 FQNNGV. The CDR3 sequence is CASSPPSAYEQYF. The DNA of the CDR3 is TGTGCCAGCAGCCCCCCGTCCGCCTACGAGCAGTACTTC.

The rearrangement uses TRBV19 and TRBJ2-2; D uncertain. V lost 3 bases and J lost 6, with 20 bases in between. The germline gives CDR1 LNHDA, CDR2 SQIVND (reference sequence). CDR3 size: 17 residues. The CDR3 bases are TGTGCCAGTAGTATTGAGTCGGGCTCGTTAAGCCCCGGGGAGCTGTTTTTT. It encodes CASSIESGSLSPGELFF.

The chain employs TRBV20-1 and TRBJ2-5; 7 positions match TRBD1. The CDR3 spans 15 residues. From germline, CDR1 is DFQATT and CDR2 SNEGSKA (reference sequence). Germline trimming cut 0 bases from V and 5 bases from J; bases unmatched to any gene: 9. As DNA, the CDR3 is TGCAGTGCTAGAGAACCGACAGGGTTGTCGGAGACCCAGTACTTC. Translation gives CSAREPTGLSETQYF.

About this clonotype itself: The junction does not match germline at one end; this may be a read error. Here the CDR3 reads CASSLASDRTDTQYF. The CDR3 nucleotides are TGCGCAAGCAGCCTCGCTAGCGATCGCACGGATACGCAGTATTTT. This chain joins TRBV5-1 and TRBJ2-3; D may be TRBD2 (6 bases). CDR3 length: 15 amino acids. Germline CDR1 reads SGHRS; CDR2 reads YFSETQ. Complete variable domain (other parts from reference TRBV5-1 and TRBJ2-3): KAGVTQTPRYLIKTRGQQVTLSCSPISGHRSVSWYQQTPGQGLQFLFEYFSETQRNKGNFPGRFSGRQFSNSRSEMNVSTLELGDSALYLCASSLASDRTDTQYFGPGTRLTVL.

The chain links TRBV19 to TRBJ1-2, with no clear D. Trimming cost V 5 bases and J 8 bases, with 15 bases left between them. This CDR3 has 13 residues. Germline CDR1 and CDR2: LNHDA and SQIVND (reference sequence). In DNA form, the CDR3 reads TGTGCCAGTAGTCCGGATAGGGCAGAAGGCTACACCTTC. Protein product: CASSPDRAEGYTF.

This clonotype was observed a handful of times. V and J are TRBV19 and TRBJ1-5, with 9 bases matching TRBD1. Trimming at V came to 3 bases and at J to 6 bases, leaving 3 bases not matched to a gene. The CDR3 covers 14 residues. Germline loops: CDR1 LNHDA, CDR2 SQIVND (reference sequence). CDR3 nucleotides: TGTGCCAGTAGTATCGGGGACAGGGCTCAGCCCCAGCATTTT. It is translated as CASSIGDRAQPQHF.

This clonotype is a singleton in its sample. The CDR3 region is CSARDLTSGGANEQFF. The CDR3 nucleotides read TGCAGTGCTAGAGATCTAACTAGCGGGGGGGCAAATGAGCAGTTCTTC. V is TRBV20-1 and J is TRBJ2-1, with 13 bases matching TRBD2. After removal of 0 bases from V and 7 bases from J, the junction contained 6 bases not matched to a gene. The CDR3 has 16 residues. The germline V gene encodes CDR1 DFQATT and CDR2 SNEGSKA (reference sequence).

The J gene is TRBJ1-6, the V gene TRBV2; D ambiguous. CDR3 length: 13 residues. Trimming removed 6 bases from V and 8 bases from J, with 11 bases in between. Per the germline V gene, CDR1 is SNHLY and CDR2 is FYNNEI. CDR3 in amino acids: CASSALTDSPLHF. The CDR3 region has the DNA TGTGCCAGCAGCGCGTTAACAGATTCACCCCTCCACTTT.

Details on this clonotype: A read error may be the cause here, since a much bigger clone is one base away. V and J are TRBV3-1 and TRBJ1-1; TRBD1 aligns across 7 bases. CDR1 is LGHDT and CDR2 is YNNKEL in the germline V gene (reference sequence). This CDR3 has 17 residues. CDR3 nucleotide sequence: TGTGCCAGCAGCCAACGTATAGGGGGCGCGAGTAGCACTGAAGCTCTCTTT. As protein: CASSQRIGGASSTEALF.

This clonotype was detected only once. The chain employs TRBV7-9 and TRBJ1-2; D not resolved. CDR1 and CDR2 (germline): SEHNR, FQNEAQ (reference sequence). Deletions cut 2 bases from V and 3 bases from J, with 19 bases between. This CDR3 has 17 amino acids. Here the CDR3 reads CASSLRHGEASDYGYTF. DNA for the CDR3: TGTGCCAGCAGCTTAAGGCATGGGGAGGCCTCGGACTATGGCTACACCTTC.

Notes on this clonotype: The junction shows a germline mismatch at one end, possibly a read error. The CDR3 DNA is TGCAGTGCTCGAGCACGGAACACTGAAGCTTTC. Translating gives CSARARNTEAF. The chain has TRBV20-1 and TRBJ2-6; D is uncertain. Looked up from germline, CDR1 is DFQATT and CDR2 is SNEGSKA (reference sequence). CDR3 size: 11 residues.

This clonotype was picked up a small number of times. The chain recombines TRBV10-3 with TRBJ2-7; 11 bases fit TRBD2. The trim removed 6 bases at V and 3 bases at J, leaving 7 bases unmatched. The CDR3 covers 15 residues. Germline CDR1 is ENHRY and CDR2 is SYGVKD. The CDR3 DNA sequence: TGTGCCATCAGCGAAACTAGCGGGAGAAACTACGAGCAGTACTTC. This gives the protein CAISETSGRNYEQYF.

The genes are TRBV9 and TRBJ1-3; TRBD1 agrees at 7 bases. The CDR3 runs to 11 residues. V dropped 2 bases and J dropped 12; count of bases not matched to a gene: 2. The germline gives CDR1 SGDLS, CDR2 YYNGEE. The CDR3 nucleotides read TGTGCCAGCAGCGTGGGGGACAGCATATATTTT. Amino acids: CASSVGDSIYF.